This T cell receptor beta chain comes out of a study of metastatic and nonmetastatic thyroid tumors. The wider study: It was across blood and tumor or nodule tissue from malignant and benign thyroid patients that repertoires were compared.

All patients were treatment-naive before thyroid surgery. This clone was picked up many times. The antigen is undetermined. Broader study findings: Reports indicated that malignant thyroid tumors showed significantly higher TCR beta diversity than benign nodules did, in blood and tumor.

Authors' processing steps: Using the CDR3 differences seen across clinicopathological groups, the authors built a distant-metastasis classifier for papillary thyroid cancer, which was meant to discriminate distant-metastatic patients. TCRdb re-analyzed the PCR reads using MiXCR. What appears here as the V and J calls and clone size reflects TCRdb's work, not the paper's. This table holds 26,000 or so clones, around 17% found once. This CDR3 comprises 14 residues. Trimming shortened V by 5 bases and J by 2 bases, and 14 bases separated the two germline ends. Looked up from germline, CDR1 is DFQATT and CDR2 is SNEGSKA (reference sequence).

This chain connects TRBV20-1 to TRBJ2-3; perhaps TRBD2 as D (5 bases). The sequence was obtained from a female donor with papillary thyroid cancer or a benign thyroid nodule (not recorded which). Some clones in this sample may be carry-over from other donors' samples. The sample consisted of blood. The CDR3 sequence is CSALPADSTDTQYF. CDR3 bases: TGCAGTGCTCTTCCGGCGGACTCCACAGATACGCAGTATTTT.